A selection of T cell receptor beta chains follows, all from one sample in a study of T-cell reconstitution after alpha-beta-depleted transplantation in children. TCRdb re-analysed the PCR reads in MiXCR, keeping a single row per CDR3 protein. Counted here are roughly 200,000 distinct CDR3 sequences, approximately 8% occurring once; the ten biggest clones make up about a third. Specimen: PBMCs, mostly from graft donor cells, collected 360 days after TCRalphabeta/CD19-depleted stem cell transplant. The receptor source for this set is a male patient aged 2-15 years who had a stem cell transplant for acute myeloid leukemia, so the T cells may come from the graft donor. Both conserved end residues are part of each CDR3. A D gene is named only where the DNA matches it firmly. Expanded clones get a size class; other rows say once, few or many, or leave the size out.

CDR3 protein	CDR3 DNA	V gene	D gene	clone size	J gene
CASTWVGSGTGELFF	TGTGCCAGCACCTGGGTGGGTAGCGGCACCGGGGAGCTGTTTTTT	TRBV12-3/TRBV12-4	-	many	TRBJ2-2
CASSHGGLADRSSYEQYF	TGTGCCAGCAGTCACGGTGGTCTAGCGGATAGGAGCTCCTACGAGCAGTACTTC	TRBV12-3/TRBV12-4	TRBD2	many	TRBJ2-7
CASSPRSDTEAFF	TGTGCCAGCTCTCCACGCTCGGACACTGAAGCTTTCTTT	TRBV14	-	many	TRBJ1-1
CPSSHQTSGNTIYF	TGTCCCAGCAGCCACCAAACCTCTGGAAACACCATATATTTT	TRBV7-2	-	-	TRBJ1-3
CASSLQASYNEQFF	TGTGCCAGCAGCTTACAGGCGAGTTACAATGAGCAGTTCTTC	TRBV7-3	-	many	TRBJ2-1
CAIWTGSTNEKLFF	TGTGCCATCTGGACAGGTTCAACTAATGAAAAACTGTTTTTT	TRBV10-3	TRBD1	many	TRBJ1-4
CASSSLTGVETQYF	TGTGCCAGCAGCTCCTTGACAGGCGTTGAGACCCAGTACTTC	TRBV7-6	-	-	TRBJ2-5
CASASPGANVLTF	TGTGCCAGCGCGTCCCCTGGGGCCAACGTCCTGACTTTC	TRBV12-3/TRBV12-4	-	many	TRBJ2-6
CSARPADRASGELFF	TGCAGTGCTAGACCGGCGGACAGGGCCTCCGGGGAGCTGTTTTTT	TRBV20-1	TRBD1	many	TRBJ2-2
CASSQERGHVTDTQYF	TGCGCCAGCAGCCAAGAGAGGGGGCACGTCACAGATACGCAGTATTTT	TRBV4-1	TRBD1	few	TRBJ2-3
CASSQDFELADNEQFF	TGTGCCAGCAGCCAAGATTTTGAACTAGCGGACAATGAGCAGTTCTTC	TRBV14	TRBD2	-	TRBJ2-1
CASSLDFDPPGQFF	TGTGCCAGCAGTCTCGACTTCGACCCCCCCGGGCAGTTCTTC	TRBV6-2/TRBV6-3	-	few	TRBJ2-1
CASSPQKGSYNEQFF	TGTGCCAGCTCACCACAGAAAGGCTCCTACAATGAGCAGTTCTTC	TRBV18	-	-	TRBJ2-1
CASSLTYRQGGYGYTF	TGTGCCAGCAGCTTAACGTATCGACAGGGGGGATACGGCTACACCTTC	TRBV7-3	TRBD1	few	TRBJ1-2
CASRRGGTGELFF	TGTGCCAGCAGAAGGGGGGGGACCGGGGAGCTGTTTTTT	TRBV2	-	few	TRBJ2-2
CASSLGKREGTDTQYF	TGTGCCAGCAGCTTGGGGAAGCGGGAAGGCACAGATACGCAGTATTTT	TRBV7-9	TRBD2	many	TRBJ2-3
CASSLFLGRSPDGYTF	TGTGCCAGCAGCTTATTTTTAGGCCGGAGTCCCGATGGCTACACCTTC	TRBV7-2	-	-	TRBJ1-2
CSASGPPRVTNYGYTF	TGCAGTGCTAGTGGGCCCCCCCGAGTTACTAACTATGGCTACACCTTC	TRBV20-1	-	-	TRBJ1-2
CASSPLDRGPTDTQYF	TGTGCCAGCAGCCCTTTGGACAGGGGGCCCACAGATACGCAGTATTTT	TRBV7-8	TRBD1	-	TRBJ2-3
CASSQPQGPLAKNIQYF	TGTGCCAGCAGCCAACCCCAGGGCCCTCTAGCCAAAAACATTCAGTACTTC	TRBV11-2	-	few	TRBJ2-4
CASSLVGTDYNEQFF	TGTGCCAGCAGCTTAGTCGGGACTGATTACAATGAGCAGTTCTTC	TRBV7-9	-	few	TRBJ2-1
CASSVSVAGGPYEQYF	TGTGCCAGCAGCGTATCGGTAGCGGGAGGGCCGTACGAGCAGTACTTC	TRBV9	TRBD2	-	TRBJ2-7
CSALTRAGETQYF	TGCAGTGCTTTAACTAGGGCCGGGGAGACCCAGTACTTC	TRBV20-1	-	many	TRBJ2-5
CASSGTGWDIQYF	TGTGCCAGCAGCGGGACAGGGTGGGACATTCAGTACTTC	TRBV2	TRBD1	few	TRBJ2-4
CASSSSGGGEQYF	TGTGCCAGCAGCTCTTCCGGCGGGGGCGAGCAGTACTTC	TRBV7-8	TRBD2	many	TRBJ2-7
CASSLDQYQETQYF	TGTGCCAGCAGCTTGGATCAGTACCAAGAGACCCAGTACTTC	TRBV5-6	-	many	TRBJ2-5
CASSVRGSPQDTQYF	TGTGCCAGCAGCGTACGAGGATCTCCTCAAGATACGCAGTATTTT	TRBV9	-	many	TRBJ2-3
CSAWVRGNEQFF	TGCAGTGCTTGGGTCAGGGGCAATGAGCAGTTCTTC	TRBV20-1	-	many	TRBJ2-1
CASSRGTGWKGDTQYF	TGCGCCAGCAGCCGGGGGACAGGGTGGAAGGGAGATACGCAGTATTTT	TRBV5-1	TRBD1	-	TRBJ2-3
CASSQENSGSVKTQYF	TGTGCCAGCAGCCAAGAAAATAGCGGGAGCGTCAAGACCCAGTACTTC	TRBV4-2	TRBD2	few	TRBJ2-5
CASSYSGTGVFAGELFF	TGTGCCAGCAGTTACTCTGGGACAGGGGTTTTTGCCGGGGAGCTGTTTTTT	TRBV6-5	TRBD1	many	TRBJ2-2
CSARVPLGARETQYF	TGCAGTGCTAGAGTTCCCCTTGGAGCGCGAGAGACCCAGTACTTC	TRBV20-1	-	few	TRBJ2-5
CSVETGADTQYF	TGCAGCGTTGAAACAGGGGCAGATACGCAGTATTTT	TRBV29-1	TRBD1	many	TRBJ2-3
CSSLGKPYNEQFF	TGCAGTAGCCTCGGGAAACCATACAATGAGCAGTTCTTC	TRBV20-1	-	few	TRBJ2-1
CSARGSPETQYF	TGCAGTGCTAGAGGGTCCCCAGAGACCCAGTACTTC	TRBV20-1	-	many	TRBJ2-5